This T cell receptor (beta chain) was obtained from a study of blood T cell repertoires in COVID-19. Losses at the gene ends were 5 bases for V and 1 base for J; bases not matched to a gene: 4. The V gene's germline CDR1 is MGHDK and CDR2 SYGVNS. The CDR3 totals 15 residues. Original analysis: Estimated nucleated cell counts came from reference gene primer amplification. Profiling relied on immunoSEQ multiplex PCR, and the TCRdb table lists in-frame clones only, not all of them. D and trimming come from the DNA, and the V and J calls and clone size come from that table. This sample has hundreds of thousands of clones, with about 89% found just once.

Sequenced: PBMCs or T cells enriched from blood (not recorded which). The rearrangement joins TRBV25-1 to TRBJ2-5, with 10 bases lining up with TRBD2. The TCR comes from a woman aged 35 to 49 who had recovered from COVID-19. The CDR3 protein is CASSLAGVPQETQYF. The CDR3 nucleotides are TGTGCCAGCAGTCTAGCGGGGGTACCCCAAGAGACCCAGTACTTC.